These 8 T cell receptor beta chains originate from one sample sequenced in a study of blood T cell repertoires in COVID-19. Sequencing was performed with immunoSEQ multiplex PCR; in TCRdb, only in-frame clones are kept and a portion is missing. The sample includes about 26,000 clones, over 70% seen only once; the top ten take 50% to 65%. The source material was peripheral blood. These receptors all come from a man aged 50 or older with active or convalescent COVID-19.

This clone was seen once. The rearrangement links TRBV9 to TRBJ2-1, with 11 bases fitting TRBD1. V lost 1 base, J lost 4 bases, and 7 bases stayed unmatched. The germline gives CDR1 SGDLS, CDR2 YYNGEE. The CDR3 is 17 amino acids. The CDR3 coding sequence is TGTGCCAGCAGCGTACGCCAGGACAGGGGGCTTTACAATGAGCAGTTCTTC. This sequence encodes CASSVRQDRGLYNEQFF. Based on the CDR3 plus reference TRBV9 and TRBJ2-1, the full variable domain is DSGVTQTPKHLITATGQRVTLRCSPRSGDLSVYWYQQSLDQGLQFLIQYYNGEERAKGNILERFSAQQFPDLHSELNLSSLELGDSALYFCASSVRQDRGLYNEQFFGPGTRLTVL.

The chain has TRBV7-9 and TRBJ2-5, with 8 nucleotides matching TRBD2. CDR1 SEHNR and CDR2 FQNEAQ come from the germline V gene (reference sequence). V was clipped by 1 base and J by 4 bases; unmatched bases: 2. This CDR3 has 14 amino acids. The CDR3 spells CASSLGGRLETQYF. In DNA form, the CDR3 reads TGTGCCAGCAGCTTAGGCGGGAGGCTAGAGACCCAGTACTTC.

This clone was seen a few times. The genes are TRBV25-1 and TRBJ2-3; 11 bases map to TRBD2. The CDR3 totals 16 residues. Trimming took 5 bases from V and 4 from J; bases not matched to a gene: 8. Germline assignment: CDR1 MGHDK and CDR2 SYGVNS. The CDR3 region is CASSRRGTSGSDTQYF. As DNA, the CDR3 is TGTGCCAGCAGTCGGAGGGGGACTAGCGGTTCAGATACGCAGTATTTT.

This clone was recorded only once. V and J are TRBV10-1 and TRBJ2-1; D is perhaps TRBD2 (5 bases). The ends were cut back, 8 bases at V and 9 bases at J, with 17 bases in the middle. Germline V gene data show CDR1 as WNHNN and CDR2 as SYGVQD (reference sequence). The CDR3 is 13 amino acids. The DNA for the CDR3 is TGCGCCAGCCGGTCTAGCTTAAGTGGTGAGCAGTTCTTC. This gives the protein CASRSSLSGEQFF.

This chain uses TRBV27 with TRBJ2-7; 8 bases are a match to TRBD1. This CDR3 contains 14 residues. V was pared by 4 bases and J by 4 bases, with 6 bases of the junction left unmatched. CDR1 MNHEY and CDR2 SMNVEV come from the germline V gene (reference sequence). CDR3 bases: TGTGCCAGCAGTTCGCGACAGGGGAAGTACGAGCAGTACTTC. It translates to CASSSRQGKYEQYF.

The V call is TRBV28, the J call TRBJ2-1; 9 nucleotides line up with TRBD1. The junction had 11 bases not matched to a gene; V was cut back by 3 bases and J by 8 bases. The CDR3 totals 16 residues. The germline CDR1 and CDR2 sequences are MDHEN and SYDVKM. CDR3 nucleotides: TGTGCCAGCAGTTTCCCCGGGGGACAGGGTAGGTATGAGCAGTTCTTC. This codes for CASSFPGGQGRYEQFF.

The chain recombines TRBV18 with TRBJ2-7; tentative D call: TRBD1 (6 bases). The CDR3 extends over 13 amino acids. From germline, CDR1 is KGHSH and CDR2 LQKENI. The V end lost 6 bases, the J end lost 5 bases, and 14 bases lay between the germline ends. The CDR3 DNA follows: TGTGCCAGCTCTCGACAGGCGAACGACGAGCAGTACTTC. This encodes CASSRQANDEQYF.

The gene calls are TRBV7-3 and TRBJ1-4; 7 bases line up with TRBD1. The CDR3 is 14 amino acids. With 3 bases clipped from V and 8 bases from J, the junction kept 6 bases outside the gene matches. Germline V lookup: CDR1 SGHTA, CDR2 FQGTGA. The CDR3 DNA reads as TGTGCCAGCAGCTTTAGACAGGGTAGGGAAAAACTGTTTTTT. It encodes CASSFRQGREKLFF.